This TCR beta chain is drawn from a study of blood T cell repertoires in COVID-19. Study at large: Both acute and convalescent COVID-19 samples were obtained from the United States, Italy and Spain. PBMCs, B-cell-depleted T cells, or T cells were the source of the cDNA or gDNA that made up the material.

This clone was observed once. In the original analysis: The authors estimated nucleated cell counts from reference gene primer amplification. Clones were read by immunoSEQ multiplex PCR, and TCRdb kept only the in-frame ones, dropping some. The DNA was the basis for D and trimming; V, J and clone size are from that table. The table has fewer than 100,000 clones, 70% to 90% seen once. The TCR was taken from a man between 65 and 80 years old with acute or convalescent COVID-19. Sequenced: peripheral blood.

The DNA of the CDR3 is TGCAGCGTTGGGGGAGCGGGGGGGCGCGGGACCCAGTACTTC. Translated: CSVGGAGGRGTQYF. The chain recombines TRBV29-1 with TRBJ2-5; the match to TRBD2 covers 10 bases. Germline V gene data show CDR1 as SQVTM and CDR2 as ANQGSEA. Trimming at V came to 4 bases and at J to 7 bases, leaving 9 bases not matched to a gene. The CDR3 runs to 14 residues.